These T cell receptor beta chains were read from a single sample in a study of blood T cell repertoires in COVID-19. Produced via immunoSEQ multiplex PCR; TCRdb's table is partial and in-frame only. In the table there are about 87,000 clones, around 88% of which are singletons. Sequencing was performed on peripheral blood. Source of these receptors: a woman in her sixties or seventies with acute or convalescent COVID-19. Both conserved end residues are part of each CDR3. D genes are given only for firm matches. Rows may omit the clone size; those that give it use once, few, many or a size class.

CDR3 protein	CDR3 DNA	D gene	clone size	V gene	J gene
CASSLALAGAGELFF	TGCGCCAGCAGCTTGGCCCTTGCGGGCGCCGGGGAGCTGTTTTTT	NA	NA	TRBV5-1	TRBJ2-2
CASSQGTGGQPQHF	TGTGCCAGCAGCCAAGGGACAGGAGGACAGCCCCAGCATTTT	TRBD1	NA	TRBV2	TRBJ1-5
CASSPQALSGNTIYF	TGCGCCAGCAGCCCACAGGCGCTCTCTGGAAACACCATATATTTT	NA	NA	TRBV4-3	TRBJ1-3
CASSVGSGRVDTEAFF	TGTGCCAGCAGCGTAGGTTCAGGGCGAGTAGATACTGAAGCTTTCTTT	NA	once	TRBV9	TRBJ1-1
CASSARAPGGSGYTF	TGTGCCAGCAGCGCCCGGGCCCCGGGAGGGAGTGGCTACACCTTC	NA	NA	TRBV9	TRBJ1-2
CASSLSAGVETQYF	TGTGCCAGCAGTTTGAGTGCGGGGGTGGAGACCCAGTACTTC	TRBD2	NA	TRBV5-4	TRBJ2-5
CSVERARAGNYGYTF	TGCAGCGTTGAGCGAGCGAGAGCCGGAAACTATGGCTACACCTTC	NA	once	TRBV29-1	TRBJ1-2
CASSYQTRLNYGYTF	TGTGCCAGCAGCTATCAGACAAGACTAAACTATGGCTACACCTTC	NA	once	TRBV7-9	TRBJ1-2
CASSLEVGKRHGYTF	TGCGCCAGCAGCTTGGAAGTCGGGAAGCGACATGGCTACACCTTC	NA	NA	TRBV5-1	TRBJ1-2
CATGLAPSYEQYF	TGTGCCACGGGACTAGCGCCTTCCTACGAGCAGTACTTC	TRBD2	NA	TRBV6-5	TRBJ2-7
CASSRTDKGELFF	TGTGCCAGCAGCAGGACAGACAAGGGGGAGCTGTTTTTT	NA	few	TRBV7-3	TRBJ2-2
CATSDQGQPNNEQFF	TGTGCCACCAGTGATCAAGGACAGCCCAACAATGAGCAGTTCTTC	NA	NA	TRBV24-1	TRBJ2-1
CASSLVAGGSYNSPLHF	TGCGCCAGCAGCTTGGTTGCAGGGGGCAGCTATAATTCACCCCTCCACTTT	TRBD1	NA	TRBV5-1	TRBJ1-6
CASSLVASAGELFF	TGTGCCAGCAGCTTGGTAGCTAGCGCCGGGGAGCTGTTTTTT	NA	NA	TRBV5-6	TRBJ2-2
CASSPQGPNTIYF	TGCGCCAGCAGCCCACAGGGTCCAAACACCATATATTTT	NA	NA	TRBV5-1	TRBJ1-3
CTSSPGRWEGTDTQYF	TGCACCAGCAGCCCAGGTAGGTGGGAGGGTACAGATACGCAGTATTTT	NA	NA	TRBV1	TRBJ2-3
CASSGDRVRQGVHGADTQYF	TGTGCCAGCAGTGGCGATCGAGTAAGACAGGGGGTACATGGTGCAGATACGCAGTATTTT	TRBD1	NA	TRBV2	TRBJ2-3
CASNRQGRGNEQYF	TGTGCCAGCAATAGACAGGGGCGCGGGAACGAGCAGTACTTC	TRBD1	NA	TRBV27	TRBJ2-7
CASSSDWGIQYF	TGTGCCAGCAGCTCGGACTGGGGCATTCAGTACTTC	NA	NA	TRBV7-2	TRBJ2-4
CASSFLGGAGVDYGYTF	TGTGCCAGCAGCTTTTTAGGGGGCGCAGGCGTGGACTATGGCTACACCTTC	TRBD1	NA	TRBV5-6	TRBJ1-2
CASSQDALAGGGDTQYF	TGCGCCAGCAGCCAAGACGCACTAGCGGGGGGCGGTGATACGCAGTATTTT	TRBD2	NA	TRBV4-3	TRBJ2-3
CASSLTTGGTYEQYF	TGTGCCAGCAGCTTGACTACAGGGGGAACCTACGAGCAGTACTTC	TRBD1	NA	TRBV5-5	TRBJ2-7
CASSPPGGSVGNTIYF	TGCGCCAGCAGCCCCCCCGGGGGAAGTGTCGGAAACACCATATATTTT	NA	once	TRBV4-1	TRBJ1-3
CASRAGADTQYF	TGCGCCAGCAGAGCGGGAGCCGATACGCAGTATTTT	TRBD2	NA	TRBV10-2	TRBJ2-3
CASSSELRTGSAGELFF	TGTGCCAGCAGTTCAGAGTTACGGACAGGGAGCGCCGGGGAGCTGTTTTTT	TRBD1	few	TRBV5-4	TRBJ2-2
CASSWRVNQPQHF	TGTGCCAGCAGTTGGAGGGTCAATCAGCCCCAGCATTTT	NA	few	TRBV27	TRBJ1-5
CASSPPGSGAGNTIYF	TGTGCCAGCTCACCACCAGGGAGTGGCGCCGGAAACACCATATATTTT	NA	NA	TRBV18	TRBJ1-3
CASSQDLTGGSNGYTF	TGCGCCAGCAGCCAAGATCTAACAGGGGGCTCGAATGGCTACACCTTC	TRBD1	NA	TRBV4-1	TRBJ1-2
CASSSGAGQPNSPLHF	TGCGCCAGCAGCTCCGGAGCAGGACAGCCGAATTCACCCCTCCACTTT	NA	NA	TRBV5-1	TRBJ1-6
CASSLDAAAQGALGYTF	TGTGCCAGCAGCTTAGATGCCGCGGCACAGGGGGCGCTTGGCTACACCTTC	TRBD1	few	TRBV7-2	TRBJ1-2
CASGTRGLGEQFF	TGTGCCAGCGGAACCCGGGGTCTTGGTGAGCAGTTCTTC	NA	few	TRBV12-3/TRBV12-4	TRBJ2-1
CAWNKAGGRNTGELFF	TGTGCCTGGAACAAAGCGGGGGGGCGTAACACCGGGGAGCTGTTTTTT	TRBD2	NA	TRBV30	TRBJ2-2
CATRRGHEDEQFF	TGTGCCACCAGACGGGGTCATGAGGATGAGCAGTTCTTC	NA	NA	TRBV24-1	TRBJ2-1
CASSSHDRSARKLFF	TGTGCCAGCAGCTCTCATGACAGGTCCGCCAGAAAACTGTTTTTT	NA	NA	TRBV5-5	TRBJ1-4
CASARLAGVNEQFF	TGCGCCAGCGCGAGACTAGCGGGAGTCAATGAGCAGTTCTTC	TRBD2	NA	TRBV5-1	TRBJ2-1
CASSLQGGDSPGGYTF	TGTGCCAGCAGCTTGCAGGGGGGAGATTCCCCTGGCGGCTACACCTTC	TRBD1	NA	TRBV5-5	TRBJ1-2
CASSPTGGSYNEQFF	TGTGCCAGCAGTCCTACAGGGGGTAGCTACAATGAGCAGTTCTTC	TRBD1	few	TRBV6-5	TRBJ2-1
CASSIGGLAGGPYNEQFF	TGTGCCAGTAGTATAGGGGGACTAGCGGGAGGGCCCTACAATGAGCAGTTCTTC	TRBD2	NA	TRBV19	TRBJ2-1
CASSGGGPNTEAFF	TGTGCCAGCAGCGGGGGGGGCCCGAACACTGAAGCTTTCTTT	NA	NA	TRBV11-3	TRBJ1-1
CSVEGLSDADTQYF	TGCAGCGTTGAGGGGCTAAGTGACGCAGATACGCAGTATTTT	NA	NA	TRBV29-1	TRBJ2-3
CAWSELAGYNEQFF	TGTGCCTGGAGTGAACTAGCGGGCTACAATGAGCAGTTCTTC	TRBD2	NA	TRBV30	TRBJ2-1
CASRTGGVGYTF	TGTGCCAGCAGGACAGGGGGCGTTGGCTACACCTTC	TRBD1	NA	TRBV6-5	TRBJ1-2
CASSFGPKGTEAFF	TGTGCCAGCAGCTTCGGGCCGAAGGGGACTGAAGCTTTCTTT	NA	NA	TRBV7-3	TRBJ1-1
CASSHIQGAEGYTF	TGTGCCAGCAGCCACATCCAGGGGGCGGAAGGCTACACCTTC	TRBD1	NA	TRBV3-1/TRBV3-2	TRBJ1-2
CASSLDRTGGGYGYTF	TGTGCCAGCAGCTTGGACCGGACAGGGGGCGGCTATGGCTACACCTTC	TRBD1	NA	TRBV5-4	TRBJ1-2